Listed here are 22 T cell receptor beta chains from one sample, sequenced in a study of CD8 T cells in Susac syndrome. RNA amounts of about 0.45 to 1 ug underwent reverse transcription with random hexamers. MiXCR was run by TCRdb on the immunoSEQ multiplex PCR reads, yielding one entry per CDR3 protein. Seen here are approximately 170,000 distinct CDR3 sequences, 92% observed once, and the top ten hold 0.065% to 0.1%. The source material was CD4+ T cells from PBMCs. These TCRs come from a human donor in good health.

The CDR3 DNA reads TGTGCCATCAACCCGGGAGGGGGCTTCCCAGATACGCAGTATTTT. It codes for CAINPGGGFPDTQYF. The chain combines TRBV10-3 with TRBJ2-3; D is possibly TRBD2 (8 bases). The CDR3 covers 15 residues. Germline loops: CDR1 ENHRY, CDR2 SYGVKD. Trimming shortened V by 7 bases and J by 4 bases, and 18 bases separated the two germline ends.

V gene TRBV5-4 combines with J gene TRBJ2-3; 13 bases map to TRBD2. The CDR3 is 16 amino acids. Losses at the gene ends were 3 bases for V and 4 bases for J; bases not matched to a gene: 5. CDR1 is SGHNT and CDR2 is YYREEE in the germline V gene (reference sequence). CDR3 protein: CASSSWTSGSPDTQYF. The DNA of the CDR3 is TGTGCCAGCAGCTCCTGGACTAGCGGGAGCCCAGATACGCAGTATTTT.

This sequence joins TRBV7-2 and TRBJ1-3, with D perhaps matching TRBD1 (5 bases). The CDR3 is 14 residues long. Trimming cost V 2 bases and J 3 bases, with 8 bases left between them. Germline lookup yields CDR1 SGHTA and CDR2 FQGNSA. For the CDR3, the DNA is TGTGCCAGCAGCTTAAGCAGGGTTGGAAACACCATATATTTT. Translating gives CASSLSRVGNTIYF.

This chain's CDR3 is CASSYSTLGTVSLETFF. The DNA of the CDR3 is TGTGCCAGCAGTTATTCAACATTGGGTACAGTCTCCCTAGAAACTTTCTTT. This rearrangement joins TRBV6-2 or TRBV6-3 to TRBJ1-1, with D unresolved. Trimming took 3 bases from V and 12 from J, leaving 29 bases between them. The CDR3 has 17 residues. Germline V CDR1 and CDR2: MNHEY, SVGEGT.

The chain carries TRBV7-2 and TRBJ2-7; D is tentatively TRBD1 or TRBD2 (6 bases each). The CDR3 extends over 14 amino acids. Germline CDR1 reads SGHTA; CDR2 reads FQGNSA. Trimming pared 1 base from V and 2 bases from J, leaving 9 bases between. This chain's CDR3 is CASSLGGAPYEQYF. CDR3 DNA sequence: TGTGCCAGCAGCTTAGGGGGGGCGCCCTACGAGCAGTACTTC. The full variable domain, completed using reference TRBV7-2 and TRBJ2-7, is GAGVSQSPSNKVTEKGKDVELRCDPISGHTALYWYRQSLGQGLEFLIYFQGNSAPDKSGLPSDRFSAERTGGSVSTLTIQRTQQEDSAVYLCASSLGGAPYEQYFGPGTRLTVT.

V and J are TRBV20-1 and TRBJ1-1; D is uncertain. The CDR3 is 14 amino acids. The germline V gene has CDR1 DFQATT and CDR2 SNEGSKA (reference sequence). Trimming stripped 0 bases from V and 11 bases from J, with 19 bases between. DNA of the CDR3: TGCAGTGCTAGAGATCCTCTAAGGACCTCGGGGGCTTTCTTT. It is translated as CSARDPLRTSGAFF.

This clonotype was observed a few times. This sequence joins TRBV3-1 and TRBJ1-1; possibly TRBD1 for D (6 bases). Trimming stripped 2 bases from V and 3 bases from J, with 13 bases between. CDR1 LGHDT and CDR2 YNNKEL come from the germline V gene (reference sequence). CDR3 length: 15 amino acids. CDR3 loop: CASSQPAGADTEAFF. For the CDR3, the DNA is TGTGCCAGCAGCCAACCGGCGGGGGCGGACACTGAAGCTTTCTTT.

The chain joins TRBV7-9 to TRBJ2-7; D possibly corresponds to TRBD2 (6 bases). V lost 5 bases and J 2 bases, leaving 13 bases between the germline ends. The CDR3 runs 14 residues. The V gene's germline CDR1 is SEHNR and CDR2 FQNEAQ (reference sequence). CDR3 sequence: CASSDTGAPYEQYF. CDR3 DNA sequence: TGTGCCAGCAGCGACACGGGAGCGCCCTACGAGCAGTACTTC.

The chain is built from TRBV7-9 and TRBJ1-1, with D possibly matching TRBD1 (6 bases). Germline V gives CDR1 SEHNR, CDR2 FQNEAQ (reference sequence). Trimming took off 1 base at V and 8 bases at J, with 11 bases between the two ends. The CDR3 runs to 13 residues. The CDR3 region has the DNA TGTGCCAGCAGCTTAGAGGGGGGCTCCGAAGCTTTCTTT. Protein sequence: CASSLEGGSEAFF. The full variable domain, with the rest looked up from reference TRBV7-9 and TRBJ1-1, is DTGVSQNPRHKITKRGQNVTFRCDPISEHNRLYWYRQTLGQGPEFLTYFQNEAQLEKSRLLSDRFSAERPKGSFSTLEIQRTEQGDSAMYLCASSLEGGSEAFFGQGTRLTVV.

This clonotype has just a few counts. J is TRBJ2-7 and V is TRBV5-1, with no clear D. Germline CDR1 SGHRS, CDR2 YFSETQ. V was clipped by 0 bases and J by 7 bases, with 5 bases between them. CDR3 size: 11 residues. The CDR3 DNA sequence: TGCGCCAGCAGCTTGGAAGGGGAGCAGTACTTC. Protein product: CASSLEGEQYF. Together with reference TRBV5-1 and TRBJ2-7, the CDR3 gives the full variable domain: KAGVTQTPRYLIKTRGQQVTLSCSPISGHRSVSWYQQTPGQGLQFLFEYFSETQRNKGNFPGRFSGRQFSNSRSEMNVSTLELGDSALYLCASSLEGEQYFGPGTRLTVT.

The CDR3 here is CASSPGSGDITDTQYF. In DNA form, the CDR3 reads TGCGCCAGCAGCCCGGGTAGCGGGGACATCACAGATACGCAGTATTTT. The rearrangement uses TRBV5-1 and TRBJ2-3; 8 bases are shared with TRBD2. V was clipped by 4 bases and J by 2 bases; unmatched bases: 9. Germline CDR1 SGHRS, CDR2 YFSETQ. The CDR3 loop spans 16 amino acids.

The chain couples TRBV18 to TRBJ2-2; D not certain. CDR1 is KGHSH, CDR2 LQKENI, per germline. This CDR3 is built from 16 residues. Trimming pared 1 base from V and 3 bases from J, leaving 12 bases between. CDR3 in amino acids: CASSPLDSAYTGELFF. The CDR3 nucleotides read TGTGCCAGCTCACCACTAGATTCCGCTTACACCGGGGAGCTGTTTTTT.

This clonotype is a singleton in its sample. The chain recombines TRBV19 with TRBJ1-5; D unclear. Germline assignment: CDR1 LNHDA and CDR2 SQIVND (reference sequence). The CDR3 is 16 amino acids. Trimming pared 1 base from V and 7 bases from J, leaving 17 bases between. In DNA, the CDR3 is TGTGCCAGTAGTATAGGTGGGGTTCCCGCGGCCCAGCCCCAGCATTTT. Protein sequence: CASSIGGVPAAQPQHF. The whole variable domain, filled in from reference TRBV19 and TRBJ1-5, reads DGGITQSPKYLFRKEGQNVTLSCEQNLNHDAMYWYRQDPGQGLRLIYYSQIVNDFQKGDIAEGYSVSREKKESFPLTVTSAQKNPTAFYLCASSIGGVPAAQPQHFGDGTRLSIL.

This rearrangement joins TRBV7-8 to TRBJ2-3; D is possibly TRBD2 (6 bases). Per germline, CDR1 SGHVS and CDR2 FQNEAQ. Trimming pared 2 bases from V and 4 bases from J, leaving 16 bases between. The CDR3 is 16 amino acids. CDR3: CASSLPRAGRSDTQYF. Written as DNA, the CDR3 is TGTGCCAGCAGCTTACCACGGGCGGGGAGGTCAGATACGCAGTATTTT.

The chain has TRBV30 and TRBJ1-2; 7 positions agree with TRBD1. Germline V CDR1 and CDR2: GTSNPN, SVGIG (reference sequence). J lost 4 bases, V lost 3 bases, and 11 bases had no gene match. The CDR3 is made up of 15 amino acids. The CDR3 DNA is TGTGCCTGGAGGCCCTATGGGACAGCCACCTATGGCTACACCTTC. Translation gives CAWRPYGTATYGYTF.

The rearrangement uses TRBV7-6 and TRBJ1-4; 8 nucleotides align to TRBD1. The length of the CDR3 is 14 residues. Germline V gene lookup returns CDR1 SGHVS and CDR2 FNYEAQ. V was clipped by 2 bases and J by 7 bases; unmatched bases: 3. The CDR3 DNA reads as TGTGCCAGCAGCTTAACAGGGGGTACTGAAAAACTGTTTTTT. Translated, it gives CASSLTGGTEKLFF.

The chain is built from TRBV9 and TRBJ1-6, with 11 bases that match TRBD1. Germline CDR1 is SGDLS and CDR2 is YYNGEE. V lost 0 bases, J lost 9 bases, and 2 bases stayed unmatched. This CDR3 comprises 15 residues. The CDR3 reads CASSVGGQGVSPLHF. CDR3 sequence (DNA): TGTGCCAGCAGCGTAGGGGGACAGGGGGTTTCACCCCTCCACTTT.

The V gene is TRBV9, the J gene TRBJ1-2; D is unclear. Germline assignment: CDR1 SGDLS and CDR2 YYNGEE. This CDR3 is built from 18 residues. V shed 0 bases and J shed 4 bases, with 22 bases lying between them. The CDR3: CASSVDDGAGFFGYGYTF. CDR3 nucleotides: TGTGCCAGCAGCGTAGACGACGGAGCGGGGTTTTTTGGCTATGGCTACACCTTC.

The V call is TRBV10-2, the J call TRBJ2-7; TRBD2 aligns across 13 bases. Germline V gene data show CDR1 as WSHSY and CDR2 as SAAADI. V lost 8 bases and J lost 6; bases outside the gene matches: 4. This CDR3 contains 13 residues. The CDR3 nucleotides are TGCGCCAGCTATGGACTAGCGGGAGCCGAGCAGTACTTC. It yields the protein CASYGLAGAEQYF.

This chain connects TRBV5-6 to TRBJ2-3, with D perhaps assigned TRBD1 or TRBD2 (5 bases each). The CDR3 is 14 residues long. Germline CDR1 reads SGHDT; CDR2 reads YYEEEE. The ends were cut back, 4 bases at V and 5 bases at J, with 14 bases in the middle. The CDR3 loop reads CASSLRDGLDTQYF. The CDR3 nucleotides are TGTGCCAGCAGCCTCCGGGACGGTTTAGATACGCAGTATTTT.

The CDR3 sequence is CASSLTGAADTQYF. CDR3 sequence (DNA): TGTGCCAGCAGCCTAACAGGGGCCGCAGATACGCAGTATTTT. The V gene is TRBV7-9, the J gene TRBJ2-3; TRBD1 aligns across 7 bases. V was pared by 5 bases and J by 4 bases, with 6 bases of the junction left unmatched. Per the germline V gene, CDR1 is SEHNR and CDR2 is FQNEAQ (reference sequence). This CDR3 contains 14 residues.

V gene TRBV29-1 combines with J gene TRBJ1-1; D gene uncertain. V was cut by 5 bases and J by 4 bases, with 14 bases left in between. Germline-derived CDR1 and CDR2 are SQVTM and ANQGSEA. The CDR3 covers 13 residues. CDR3 in amino acids: CSVIRAWGTEAFF. CDR3 bases: TGCAGCGTTATACGGGCCTGGGGCACTGAAGCTTTCTTT.